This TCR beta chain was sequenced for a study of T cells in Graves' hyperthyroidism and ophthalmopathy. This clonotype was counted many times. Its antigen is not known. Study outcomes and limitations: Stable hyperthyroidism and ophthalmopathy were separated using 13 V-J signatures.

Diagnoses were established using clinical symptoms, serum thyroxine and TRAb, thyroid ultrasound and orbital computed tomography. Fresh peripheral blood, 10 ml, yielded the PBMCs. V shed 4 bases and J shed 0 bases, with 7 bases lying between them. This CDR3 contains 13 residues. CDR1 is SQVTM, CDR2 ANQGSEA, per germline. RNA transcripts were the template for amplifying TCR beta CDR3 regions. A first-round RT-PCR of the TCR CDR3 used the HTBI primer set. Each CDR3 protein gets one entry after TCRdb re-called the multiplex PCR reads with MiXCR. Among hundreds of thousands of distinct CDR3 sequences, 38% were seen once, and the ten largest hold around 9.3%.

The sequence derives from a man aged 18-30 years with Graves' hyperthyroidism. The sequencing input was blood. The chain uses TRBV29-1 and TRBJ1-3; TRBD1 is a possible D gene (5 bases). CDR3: CSVGDLSGNTIYF. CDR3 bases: TGCAGCGTTGGGGACCTCTCTGGAAACACCATATATTTT.